The 21 T cell receptor beta chains presented below share a single source sample, sequenced in a study of blood T cell repertoires in COVID-19 (dated by TCRdb to about 2020). Libraries were constructed by the immunoSEQ multiplex PCR assay. This immuneACCESS table, as held by TCRdb, lists in-frame sequences with V and J called but not all clones. Of the missing ones, under half trace to an unresolved V gene in checked studies; the others have no known cause. This sample holds around 240,000 clones; approximately 85% were observed only once. Of the sample, approximately 1.9% falls within the top ten clones. Sequenced: PBMCs or T cells enriched from blood (not recorded which). Receptors originate from a woman in her forties or fifties who had recovered from COVID-19.

The chain employs TRBV10-1 and TRBJ1-1; 11 bases match TRBD1. The CDR3 has 16 residues. Germline V lookup: CDR1 WNHNN, CDR2 SYGVQD (reference sequence). V dropped 0 bases and J dropped 4; count of bases not matched to a gene: 4. The CDR3 reads CASSESKGTGGTEAFF. In DNA, the CDR3 is TGCGCCAGCAGTGAGTCGAAGGGGACAGGGGGCACTGAAGCTTTCTTT.

This clone was counted only a few times. The chain combines TRBV6-2 or TRBV6-3 with TRBJ2-3, with TRBD2 matching 8 bases. The CDR3 is 17 amino acids. V lost 6 bases and J lost 2; bases outside the gene matches: 13. Per germline, CDR1 MNHEY and CDR2 SVGEGT. The CDR3 region has the DNA TGTGCCAGCAGCCTCCGCTGGGGACTAGTTCCCACAGATACGCAGTATTTT. This translates into CASSLRWGLVPTDTQYF.

This chain uses TRBV12-3 or TRBV12-4 with TRBJ2-1; the D is unclear. The CDR3 is made up of 11 amino acids. V dropped 7 bases and J dropped 10 bases, with 11 bases sitting between them. CDR3 amino acids: CASTPAVEQFF. The CDR3 region has the DNA TGTGCCAGCACGCCGGCGGTGGAGCAGTTCTTC.

The chain is built from TRBV5-6 and TRBJ2-3, with D hard to call. The CDR3 sequence is 17 residues long. CDR1 and CDR2 from the germline V gene are SGHDT and YYEEEE. V was trimmed by 3 bases and J by 2 bases, leaving 19 bases between them. CDR3 in DNA: TGTGCCAGCAGCTCATCGTCGACGGGTTTCTACACAGATACGCAGTATTTT. This translates into CASSSSSTGFYTDTQYF.

The V call is TRBV29-1, the J call TRBJ2-5, with D possibly TRBD2 on 6 matching bases. The ends were cut back, 7 bases at V and 1 base at J, with 13 bases in the middle. In germline, CDR1 is SQVTM, CDR2 ANQGSEA. The CDR3 contains 13 residues. CDR3 DNA sequence: TGCAGCGCGAGGAGGGGCCGCCAAGAGACCCAGTACTTC. This sequence encodes CSARRGRQETQYF.

This clone was found many times. The genes are TRBV5-4 and TRBJ2-1, with 9 positions matching TRBD1. This CDR3 has 15 amino acids. J lost 7 bases, V lost 0 bases, and 5 bases had no gene match. Per the germline V gene, CDR1 is SGHNT and CDR2 is YYREEE (reference sequence). CDR3 nucleotides: TGTGCCAGCAGCTTGGGCGGGACAGGGATTAATGAGCAGTTCTTC. This translates into CASSLGGTGINEQFF.

This clone has a handful of counts. This chain's CDR3 is CASSYYGSSYEQYF. In DNA, the CDR3 is TGTGCCAGCAGTTACTACGGGAGCTCCTACGAGCAGTACTTC. This rearrangement joins TRBV6-5 to TRBJ2-7, with D perhaps matching TRBD2 (6 bases). This CDR3 is 14 amino acids long. Trimming left V 1 base short and J 0 bases short, with 7 bases between. CDR1 is MNHEY and CDR2 is SVGAGI in the germline V gene.

This clone was counted a few times. J is TRBJ2-2 and V is TRBV5-6; 10 positions match TRBD1. From germline, CDR1 is SGHDT and CDR2 YYEEEE. The CDR3 is 16 amino acids. The ends lost 3 bases at V and 4 bases at J; junction bases unmatched: 6. DNA of the CDR3: TGTGCCAGCAGCTCCCGGGACAGGGGTTCCACCGGGGAGCTGTTTTTT. Translating gives CASSSRDRGSTGELFF.

The CDR3 loop is CASSLGGSNYGYTF. The CDR3 region has the DNA TGTGCCAGTAGCCTGGGGGGGTCTAACTATGGCTACACCTTC. The V call is TRBV19, the J call TRBJ1-2; the D gene is possibly TRBD1 (5 bases). V lost 6 bases, J lost 0 bases, and 11 bases lay in between. The CDR3 length is 14 residues. Germline assignment: CDR1 LNHDA and CDR2 SQIVND (reference sequence).

CDR3 DNA sequence: TGTGCCAGCAGCTCAACCTTGCGGGTTGAAGCTTTCTTT. This gives the protein CASSSTLRVEAFF. The chain has TRBV7-9 and TRBJ1-1; D remains ambiguous. The ends were cut back, 4 bases at V and 7 bases at J, with 13 bases in the middle. The V gene's germline CDR1 is SEHNR and CDR2 FQNEAQ (reference sequence). The CDR3 loop spans 13 amino acids.

The V gene is TRBV5-1, the J gene TRBJ1-4; TRBD1 matches 8 bases. Looked up from germline, CDR1 is SGHRS and CDR2 is YFSETQ. J lost 8 bases, V lost 3 bases, and 9 bases had no gene match. The CDR3 runs 15 residues. The CDR3 protein is CASSSWTGSGEKLFF. CDR3 DNA sequence: TGCGCCAGCAGCTCGTGGACAGGGTCTGGAGAAAAACTGTTTTTT. Based on the CDR3 plus reference TRBV5-1 and TRBJ1-4, the full variable domain is KAGVTQTPRYLIKTRGQQVTLSCSPISGHRSVSWYQQTPGQGLQFLFEYFSETQRNKGNFPGRFSGRQFSNSRSEMNVSTLELGDSALYLCASSSWTGSGEKLFFGSGTQLSVL.

Concerning this clone: Other DNA sequences in this sample translate to the same CDR3. The rearrangement links TRBV19 to TRBJ1-5, with D perhaps matching TRBD1 (5 bases). V was shortened by 7 bases and J by 2 bases, with 9 bases between the two germline ends. CDR1 LNHDA and CDR2 SQIVND come from the germline V gene (reference sequence). CDR3 length: 13 amino acids. The DNA for the CDR3 is TGTGCCAGTACCCCGGGGGGCAATCAGCCCCAGCATTTT. It translates to CASTPGGNQPQHF.

This chain joins TRBV27 and TRBJ2-1, with TRBD2 matching over 8 bases. This CDR3 has 14 residues. Losses at the gene ends were 7 bases for V and 12 bases for J; bases not matched to a gene: 14. Germline CDR1 is MNHEY and CDR2 is SMNVEV (reference sequence). The CDR3 coding sequence is TGTGCCAGCACTTACACCGGGACTAGTGTTGGGCAGTTCTTC. It codes for CASTYTGTSVGQFF.

The V call is TRBV3-1 (or the pseudogene TRBV3-2), the J call TRBJ2-2; 9 nucleotides agree with TRBD1. The CDR3 length is 20 residues. The V segment lost 0 bases and the J segment 1 base; nucleotides outside the gene matches: 12. Germline CDR1 LGHDT, CDR2 YNNKEL (reference sequence). The CDR3 reads CASSQEHTGTGIGNTGELFF. The CDR3 coding sequence is TGTGCCAGCAGCCAAGAGCACACCGGGACAGGGATCGGGAACACCGGGGAGCTGTTTTTT.

The rearrangement links TRBV18 to TRBJ2-7; 10 positions agree with TRBD1. Germline values: CDR1 KGHSH, CDR2 LQKENI. J lost 6 bases, V lost 3 bases, and 8 bases had no gene match. The CDR3 is 15 amino acids. The CDR3 DNA reads as TGTGCCAGCTCACCGGTGGGACAGGGGCCCTCCGAGCAGTACTTC. As protein: CASSPVGQGPSEQYF.

The chain couples TRBV3-1 (or the pseudogene TRBV3-2) to TRBJ1-1; 7 bases align to TRBD1. CDR3 length: 14 amino acids. From germline, CDR1 is LGHDT and CDR2 YNNKEL (reference sequence). V lost 4 bases, J lost 1 base, and 3 bases stayed unmatched. This CDR3 is CASSPNRGNTEAFF. The CDR3 DNA is TGTGCCAGCAGCCCGAACAGGGGGAACACTGAAGCTTTCTTT.

This sequence joins TRBV7-9 and TRBJ1-2, with TRBD1 identical over 9 bases. CDR3 size: 14 residues. V gave up 5 bases and J gave up 5 bases; unmatched junction bases: 6. In germline, CDR1 is SEHNR, CDR2 FQNEAQ (reference sequence). CDR3 nucleotide sequence: TGTGCCAGCAGCCGGGACAGGGAGCTTTATGGCTACACCTTC. This codes for CASSRDRELYGYTF. Drawing the rest from reference TRBV7-9 and TRBJ1-2, the complete variable domain is DTGVSQNPRHKITKRGQNVTFRCDPISEHNRLYWYRQTLGQGPEFLTYFQNEAQLEKSRLLSDRFSAERPKGSFSTLEIQRTEQGDSAMYLCASSRDRELYGYTFGSGTRLTVV.

The DNA for the CDR3 is TGTGCCAGCAGCCGGGGGGGGGCTAGCGGGCTAGAGACCCAGTACTTC. It translates to CASSRGGASGLETQYF. This chain uses TRBV7-2 with TRBJ2-5, with 8 positions matching TRBD2. After removal of 5 bases from V and 4 bases from J, the junction contained 12 bases not matched to a gene. The CDR3 loop spans 16 amino acids. Per germline, CDR1 SGHTA and CDR2 FQGNSA.

The J gene is TRBJ2-2, the V gene TRBV29-1; 10 bases are a match to TRBD2. Germline values: CDR1 SQVTM, CDR2 ANQGSEA. With V trimmed by 4 bases and J by 5 bases, 7 bases remained unmatched. This CDR3 spans 15 amino acids. The CDR3 loop is CSVGTSGFSTGELFF. The DNA for the CDR3 is TGCAGCGTTGGGACTAGCGGATTTTCGACCGGGGAGCTGTTTTTT.

This chain joins TRBV2 and TRBJ2-3; 7 bases match TRBD2. There are 16 residues in the CDR3. Germline V gives CDR1 SNHLY, CDR2 FYNNEI. Trimming removed 6 bases from V and 2 bases from J; junction bases left unmatched: 11. Here the CDR3 DNA reads TGTGCCAGCAGGCCCGCCGGGACTACGATCACAGATACGCAGTATTTT. Encoded protein: CASRPAGTTITDTQYF.

The chain carries TRBV7-2 and TRBJ2-3; D perhaps matches TRBD1 (6 bases). The V end lost 1 base, the J end lost 2 bases, and 16 bases lay between the germline ends. The CDR3 loop spans 17 amino acids. The germline gives CDR1 SGHTA, CDR2 FQGNSA. The CDR3 DNA follows: TGTGCCAGCAGCTTAGGTGTTAGGACAGTCGCCACAGATACGCAGTATTTT. It is translated as CASSLGVRTVATDTQYF.